The clone carrying this T cell receptor beta chain has a handful of counts. The antigen is not known. TCRdb ran MiXCR on the RACE reads and lists one entry per CDR3 protein. The repertoire holds some 400,000 distinct CDR3 sequences, with about 5.1% as singletons. This entry belongs to a study of human T cells and chemical hapten exposure. The V gene end was trimmed by 0 bases and the J gene end by 9 bases; junction bases not matched to a gene: 3. This CDR3 region has 13 residues. Germline V gene lookup returns CDR1 SQVTM and CDR2 ANQGSEA. Study findings and constraints: It was expanded TCRs that formed significantly more large CDR3 similarity clusters than controls did.

Specified time point: pre-sensitization, week 0. Treatment here: therapeutic diphenylcyclopropenone sensitization with weekly scalp DPC. The sequence derives from a woman aged 45 to 65 with alopecia areata. Some clones in this sample may be carry-over from other donors' samples. The gene calls are TRBV29-1 and TRBJ2-1; 9 positions match TRBD1. Sequences were derived from whole blood, sampled in connection with sensitization to the hapten diphenylcyclopropenone (DPC). The DNA of the CDR3 is TGCAGCGTTGAAGACTCACAGGGGGCTGAGCAGTTCTTC. It specifies CSVEDSQGAEQFF.